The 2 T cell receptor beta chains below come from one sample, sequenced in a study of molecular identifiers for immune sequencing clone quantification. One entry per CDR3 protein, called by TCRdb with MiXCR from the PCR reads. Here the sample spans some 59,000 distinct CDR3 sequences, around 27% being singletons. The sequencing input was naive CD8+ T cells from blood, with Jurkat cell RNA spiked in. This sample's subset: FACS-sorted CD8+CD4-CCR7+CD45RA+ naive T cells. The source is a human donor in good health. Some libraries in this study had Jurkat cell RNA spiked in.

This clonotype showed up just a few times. CDR3 sequence reads: CASSLVRGSYNEQFF. In nucleotides, the CDR3 is TGTGCCAGCAGCTTAGTTAGAGGGTCCTACAATGAGCAGTTCTTC. This rearrangement joins TRBV7-6 to TRBJ2-1; weak D call: TRBD2 (5 bases). Between the trimmed V and J ends, which lost 1 base and 1 base, there was a span of 8 bases. Germline V gives CDR1 SGHVS, CDR2 FNYEAQ. The CDR3 sequence is 15 residues long.

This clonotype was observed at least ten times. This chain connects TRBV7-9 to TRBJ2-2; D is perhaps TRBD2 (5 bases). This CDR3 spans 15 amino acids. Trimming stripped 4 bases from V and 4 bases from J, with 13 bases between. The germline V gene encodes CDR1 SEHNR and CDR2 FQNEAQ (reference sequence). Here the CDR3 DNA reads TGTGCCAGCAGCTCGGACTCCTCCCCCACCGGGGAGCTGTTTTTT. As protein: CASSSDSSPTGELFF.